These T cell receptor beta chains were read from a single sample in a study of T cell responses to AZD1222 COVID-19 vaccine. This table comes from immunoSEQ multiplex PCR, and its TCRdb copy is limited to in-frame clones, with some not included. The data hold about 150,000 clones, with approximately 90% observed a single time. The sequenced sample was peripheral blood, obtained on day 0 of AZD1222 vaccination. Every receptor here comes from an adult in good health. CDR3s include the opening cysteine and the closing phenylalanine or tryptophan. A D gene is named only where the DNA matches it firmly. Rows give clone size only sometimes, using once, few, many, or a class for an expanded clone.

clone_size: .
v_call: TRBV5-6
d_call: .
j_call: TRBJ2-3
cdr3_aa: CASSLVGPTDTQYF
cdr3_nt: TGTGCCAGCAGCTTAGTCGGACCCACAGATACGCAGTATTTT

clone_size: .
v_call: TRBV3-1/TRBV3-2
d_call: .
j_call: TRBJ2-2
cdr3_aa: CASSQEKHSSNTGELFF
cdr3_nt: TGTGCCAGCAGCCAAGAAAAGCATTCGTCTAACACCGGGGAGCTGTTTTTT

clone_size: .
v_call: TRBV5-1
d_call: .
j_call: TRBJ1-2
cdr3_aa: CASSSPLGGYTF
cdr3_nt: TGCGCCAGCAGCTCGCCGTTGGGGGGCTACACCTTC

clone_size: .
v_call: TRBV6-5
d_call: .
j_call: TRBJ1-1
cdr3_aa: CASSYTDNMNTEAFF
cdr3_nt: TGTGCCAGCAGTTACACAGACAACATGAACACTGAAGCTTTCTTT

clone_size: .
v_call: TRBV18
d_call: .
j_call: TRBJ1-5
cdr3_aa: CASSPYRDVQPQHF
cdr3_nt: TGTGCCAGCTCACCCTACAGGGATGTACAGCCCCAGCATTTT

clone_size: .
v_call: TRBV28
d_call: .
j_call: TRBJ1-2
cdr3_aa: CVARSNYGYTF
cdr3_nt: TGTGTGGCCCGCTCTAACTATGGCTACACCTTC

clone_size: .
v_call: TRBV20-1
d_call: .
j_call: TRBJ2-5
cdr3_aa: CSASVGETQYF
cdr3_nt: TGCAGTGCTAGCGTCGGGGAGACCCAGTACTTC

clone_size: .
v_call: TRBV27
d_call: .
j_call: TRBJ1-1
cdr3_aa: CASSSWGVTEAFF
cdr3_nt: TGTGCCAGCAGTTCTTGGGGGGTCACTGAAGCTTTCTTT

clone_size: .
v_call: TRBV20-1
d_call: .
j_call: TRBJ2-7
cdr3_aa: CSASEDSNYEQYF
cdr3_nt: TGCAGTGCTAGTGAGGACAGCAACTACGAGCAGTACTTC

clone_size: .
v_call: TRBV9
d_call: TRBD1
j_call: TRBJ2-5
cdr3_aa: CASSVGPPDRANRETQYF
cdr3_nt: TGTGCCAGCAGCGTAGGCCCCCCGGACAGGGCAAATCGAGAGACCCAGTACTTC

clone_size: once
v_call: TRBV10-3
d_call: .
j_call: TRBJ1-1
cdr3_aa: CAISDAQGDLRAFF
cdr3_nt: TGTGCCATCAGTGACGCGCAGGGAGACCTAAGGGCTTTCTTT

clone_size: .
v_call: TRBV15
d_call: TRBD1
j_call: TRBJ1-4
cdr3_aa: CATSITGGGNEKLFF
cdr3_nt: TGTGCCACCAGCATAACAGGGGGCGGAAATGAAAAACTGTTTTTT

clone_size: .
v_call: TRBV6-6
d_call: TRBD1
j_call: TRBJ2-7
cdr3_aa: CASSYVFGTGINEQYF
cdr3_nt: TGTGCCAGCAGTTACGTCTTCGGGACAGGCATCAACGAGCAGTACTTC

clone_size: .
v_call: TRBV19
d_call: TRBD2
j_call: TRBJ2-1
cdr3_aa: CASSGLAGVEEQFF
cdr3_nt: TGTGCCAGTAGTGGACTAGCGGGAGTGGAGGAGCAGTTCTTC

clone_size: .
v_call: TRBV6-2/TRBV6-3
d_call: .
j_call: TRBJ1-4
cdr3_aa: CASSYSTTNEKLFF
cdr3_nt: TGTGCCAGCAGTTACTCGACAACTAATGAAAAACTGTTTTTT

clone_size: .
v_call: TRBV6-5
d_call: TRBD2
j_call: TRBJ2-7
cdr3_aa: CASSYVGGSTYEQYF
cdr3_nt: TGTGCCAGCAGTTACGTCGGCGGGAGCACCTACGAGCAGTACTTC

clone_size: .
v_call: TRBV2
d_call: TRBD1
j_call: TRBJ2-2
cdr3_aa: CASSESRGRSTGELFF
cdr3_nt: TGTGCCAGCAGTGAAAGCAGGGGGCGTAGCACCGGGGAGCTGTTTTTT

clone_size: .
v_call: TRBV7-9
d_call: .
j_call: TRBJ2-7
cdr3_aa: CASSSRGLYEQYF
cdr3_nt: TGTGCCAGCAGCTCCCGGGGGTTGTACGAGCAGTACTTC

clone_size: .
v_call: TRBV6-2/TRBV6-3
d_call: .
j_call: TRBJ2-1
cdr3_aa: CASSFLATTRDEQFF
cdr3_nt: TGTGCCAGCAGTTTTCTAGCGACTACGCGGGATGAGCAGTTCTTC

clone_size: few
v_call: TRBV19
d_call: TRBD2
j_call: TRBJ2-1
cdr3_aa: CASSRGTSGRPYNEQFF
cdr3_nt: TGTGCCAGTAGTAGAGGGACTAGCGGGAGACCCTACAATGAGCAGTTCTTC

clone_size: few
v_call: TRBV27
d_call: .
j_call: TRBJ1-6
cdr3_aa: CASSSTGISPLHF
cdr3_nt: TGTGCCAGCAGTTCCACAGGGATTTCACCCCTCCACTTT

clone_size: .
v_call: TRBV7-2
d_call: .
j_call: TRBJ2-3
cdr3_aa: CASSYAPSRTDTQYF
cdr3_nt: TGTGCCAGCAGCTACGCCCCCTCTCGCACAGATACGCAGTATTTT

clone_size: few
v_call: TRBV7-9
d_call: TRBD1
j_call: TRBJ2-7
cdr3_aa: CASSLNRGFYEQYF
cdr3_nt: TGTGCCAGCAGCTTAAACAGGGGGTTTTACGAGCAGTACTTC

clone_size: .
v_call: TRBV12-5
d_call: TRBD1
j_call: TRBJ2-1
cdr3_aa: CASGLGLSGTGSDEQFF
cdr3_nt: TGTGCTAGTGGTTTGGGTCTGTCGGGGACAGGGTCGGATGAGCAGTTCTTC

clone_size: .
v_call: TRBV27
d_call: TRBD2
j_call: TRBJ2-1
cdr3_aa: CASSWGSGVEQFF
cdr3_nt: TGTGCCAGCAGTTGGGGTAGCGGGGTAGAGCAGTTCTTC

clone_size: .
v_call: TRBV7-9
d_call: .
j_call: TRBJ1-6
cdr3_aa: CASSFEYVNSPLHF
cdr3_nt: TGTGCCAGCAGCTTTGAATACGTGAATTCACCCCTCCACTTT

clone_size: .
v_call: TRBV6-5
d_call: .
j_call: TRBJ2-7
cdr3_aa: CASRGGSSYEQYF
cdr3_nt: TGTGCCAGCAGGGGGGGATCCTCCTACGAGCAGTACTTC

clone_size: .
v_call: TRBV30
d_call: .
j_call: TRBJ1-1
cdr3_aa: CAWSVGLNTEAFF
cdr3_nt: TGTGCCTGGAGTGTAGGCCTTAACACTGAAGCTTTCTTT

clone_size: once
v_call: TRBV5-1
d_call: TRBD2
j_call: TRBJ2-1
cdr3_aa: CASSWTSGGILDEQFF
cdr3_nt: TGCGCCAGCAGCTGGACCAGCGGGGGAATTCTCGATGAGCAGTTCTTC

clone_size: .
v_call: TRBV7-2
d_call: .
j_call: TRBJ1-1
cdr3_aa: CASTLAGPPGNTEAFF
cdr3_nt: TGTGCCAGCACCTTAGCCGGACCCCCGGGGAACACTGAAGCTTTCTTT

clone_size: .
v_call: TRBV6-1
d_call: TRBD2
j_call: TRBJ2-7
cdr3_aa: CASSEETSGSYEQYF
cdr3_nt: TGTGCCAGCAGTGAAGAGACTAGCGGCTCCTACGAGCAGTACTTC

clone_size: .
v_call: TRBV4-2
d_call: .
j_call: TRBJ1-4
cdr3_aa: CASSSGEGPTNEKLFF
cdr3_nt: TGTGCCAGCAGCTCCGGGGAGGGGCCAACTAATGAAAAACTGTTTTTT

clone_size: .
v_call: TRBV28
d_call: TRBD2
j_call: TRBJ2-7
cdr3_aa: CASTTPGLAGGPSYEQYF
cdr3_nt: TGTGCCAGCACCACCCCGGGACTAGCGGGAGGGCCTTCCTACGAGCAGTACTTC

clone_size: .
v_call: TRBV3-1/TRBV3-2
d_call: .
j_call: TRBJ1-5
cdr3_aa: CASSQAGTNQPQHF
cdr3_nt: TGTGCCAGCAGCCAAGCAGGAACCAATCAGCCCCAGCATTTT

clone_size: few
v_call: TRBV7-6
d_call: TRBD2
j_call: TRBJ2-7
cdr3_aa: CASSLGPASGTYEQYF
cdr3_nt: TGTGCCAGCAGCTTAGGGCCGGCTAGCGGAACCTACGAGCAGTACTTC

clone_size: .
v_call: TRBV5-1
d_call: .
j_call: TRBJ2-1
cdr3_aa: CASSFGQRFYNEQFF
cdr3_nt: TGCGCCAGCAGCTTTGGCCAGAGGTTCTACAATGAGCAGTTCTTC

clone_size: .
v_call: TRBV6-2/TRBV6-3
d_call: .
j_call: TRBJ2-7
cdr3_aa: CASSVSSYEQYF
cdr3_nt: TGTGCCAGCAGCGTCAGCTCCTACGAGCAGTACTTC

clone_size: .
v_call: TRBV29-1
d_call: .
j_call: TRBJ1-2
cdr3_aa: CSVEGPSNYGYTF
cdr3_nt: TGCAGCGTTGAAGGGCCGTCTAACTATGGCTACACCTTC

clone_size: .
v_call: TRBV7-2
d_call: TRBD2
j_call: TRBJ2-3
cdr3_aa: CASSLFLGLAGATDTQYF
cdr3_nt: TGTGCCAGCAGCTTATTCTTGGGACTAGCGGGAGCCACAGATACGCAGTATTTT

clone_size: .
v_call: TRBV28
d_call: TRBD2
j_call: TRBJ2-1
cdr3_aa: CASSFQGAGIHNEQFF
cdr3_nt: TGTGCCAGCAGTTTCCAGGGAGCGGGGATACACAATGAGCAGTTCTTC

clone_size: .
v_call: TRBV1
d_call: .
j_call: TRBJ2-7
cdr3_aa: CTSSQDRRGEYEQYF
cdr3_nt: TGCACCAGCAGCCAAGATCGCAGGGGAGAATACGAGCAGTACTTC

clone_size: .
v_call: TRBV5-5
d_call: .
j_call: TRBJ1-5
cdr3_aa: CASSPAPDQPQHF
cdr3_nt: TGTGCCAGCAGCCCAGCCCCGGATCAGCCCCAGCATTTT

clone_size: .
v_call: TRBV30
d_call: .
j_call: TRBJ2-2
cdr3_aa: CAWSVLPSAPTGELFF
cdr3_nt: TGTGCCTGGAGTGTACTTCCGTCTGCGCCTACCGGGGAGCTGTTTTTT

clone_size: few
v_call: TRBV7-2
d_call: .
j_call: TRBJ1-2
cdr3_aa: CASSLAVGGTNYGYTF
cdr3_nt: TGTGCCAGCAGCTTAGCGGTTGGGGGGACTAACTATGGCTACACCTTC

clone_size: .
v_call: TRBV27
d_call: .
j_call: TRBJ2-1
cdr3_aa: CASSQKTIIGPKNNEQFF
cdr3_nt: TGTGCCAGCAGTCAAAAAACTATAATAGGGCCAAAAAACAATGAGCAGTTCTTC